This record covers a single T cell receptor beta chain. Its antigen is currently unknown. This specimen comes from a study of immune evolution from preneoplasia to lung adenocarcinoma. General study results and limits: KRAS-mutant nodules had the highest T cell clonality. Clonality was highest in normal lung, lower in later-stage lesions apparently.

This table comes from immunoSEQ multiplex PCR, and its TCRdb copy is limited to in-frame clones, with some not included. The sample lists 11,000 to 15,000 clones; roughly 80% were seen once. This CDR3 is 15 amino acids long. V was cut by 0 bases and J by 5 bases, with 13 bases left in between. CDR1 and CDR2 from the germline V gene are MNHEY and SVGAGI. This rearrangement joins TRBV6-5 to TRBJ2-5, with D tentatively TRBD1 (5 bases). This clonotype was sampled from a person aged 70 to 85 with lung adenocarcinoma. Sequenced material: FFPE minimally invasive lung adenocarcinoma tissue. The CDR3, as DNA: TGTGCCAGCAGTTACTCGGGGCAGGAGTTGGAGACCCAGTACTTC. Protein sequence: CASSYSGQELETQYF.